This is a list of T cell receptor beta chains from one sample in a study of Tregs in tolerant kidney transplant recipients. What these receptors recognize is not known. TCRdb's table, derived via immunoSEQ multiplex PCR, lists solely in-frame clones and lacks some. Of about 11,000 clones in the sample, roughly 89% were seen once. This material consisted of Tregs from blood cultured with allogeneic cells, taken before the transplant. Source of these receptors: a human patient who received a combined kidney and bone marrow transplant. Each CDR3 is given with its conserved first and last residue. Each record gives: D gene, clone size, V gene, J gene, CDR3 protein, CDR3 DNA. The D gene is left open where the match is weak. Expanded clones are given a class, and other clones once, few, many or no size at all.

>NA|NA|TRBV29-1|TRBJ2-5
CSVEEGQETQYF
TGCAGCGTTGAAGAAGGGCAAGAGACCCAGTACTTC
>TRBD1|NA|TRBV28|TRBJ1-2
CASSFGDRVNGYTF
TGTGCCAGCAGTTTTGGGGACAGGGTAAATGGCTACACCTTC
>TRBD2|NA|TRBV5-5|TRBJ2-1
CASSSRLAGVIGRQFF
TGTGCCAGCAGCTCAAGACTAGCGGGAGTAATCGGGCGTCAGTTCTTC
>TRBD1|NA|TRBV11-2|TRBJ1-2
CASSLAGQKNYGYTF
TGTGCCAGCAGCTTAGCGGGACAGAAGAACTATGGCTACACCTTC
>NA|NA|TRBV4-1|TRBJ1-2
CASSQARGEFHGYTF
TGCGCCAGCAGCCAAGCGAGAGGGGAATTCCATGGCTACACCTTC
>NA|NA|TRBV4-2|TRBJ2-3
CASNKGGSTDTQYF
TGTGCCAGCAACAAAGGGGGGAGCACAGATACGCAGTATTTT
>NA|NA|TRBV2|TRBJ2-1
CAGLPAGYEQFF
TGTGCCGGACTCCCCGCAGGGTATGAGCAGTTCTTC
>TRBD1|once|TRBV7-2|TRBJ1-1
CASSRDRGIGTEAFF
TGTGCCAGCAGCCGGGACAGGGGGATAGGAACTGAAGCTTTCTTT
>TRBD1|NA|TRBV6-5|TRBJ2-7
CASRRGQPYEQYF
TGTGCCAGCAGGAGGGGACAGCCCTACGAGCAGTACTTC
>TRBD2|NA|TRBV19|TRBJ2-3
CASSLRAGGRTDTQYF
TGTGCCAGTAGTCTTCGCGCGGGAGGGCGCACAGATACGCAGTATTTT
>TRBD1|once|TRBV4-3|TRBJ2-7
CASSQADRGSSYEQYF
TGCGCCAGCAGCCAAGCCGACAGGGGGAGCTCCTACGAGCAGTACTTC
>TRBD1|NA|TRBV18|TRBJ1-2
CASSPGTGNYGYTF
TGTGCCAGCTCACCTGGGACAGGGAACTATGGCTACACCTTC
>TRBD1|NA|TRBV2|TRBJ2-1
CARRGPGQGAYNEQFF
TGTGCCAGGAGGGGGCCGGGACAGGGGGCCTACAATGAGCAGTTCTTC
>TRBD1|NA|TRBV19|TRBJ1-2
CASSITPGQGSRNYGYTF
TGTGCCAGTAGTATAACTCCGGGACAGGGAAGCAGAAACTATGGCTACACCTTC
>NA|NA|TRBV25-1|TRBJ2-3
CASSDPAGADTQYF
TGTGCCAGCAGTGACCCCGCAGGAGCAGATACGCAGTATTTT
>TRBD2|NA|TRBV5-1|TRBJ2-1
CASSWDPSGRRNEQFF
TGCGCCAGCAGCTGGGATCCTAGCGGGAGGCGAAATGAGCAGTTCTTC
>NA|NA|TRBV6-6|TRBJ1-5
CASSYPTASNQPQHF
TGTGCCAGCAGTTACCCCACAGCTAGCAATCAGCCCCAGCATTTT
>NA|NA|TRBV5-1|TRBJ2-1
CASSVPGTRNEQFF
TGCGCCAGCAGCGTACCCGGGACGAGGAATGAGCAGTTCTTC
>NA|NA|TRBV7-2|TRBJ2-2
CASSYSYPNTGELFF
TGTGCCAGCAGCTACAGCTATCCGAACACCGGGGAGCTGTTTTTT
>TRBD2|few|TRBV5-1|TRBJ2-7
CASSSGLAGYEQYF
TGCGCCAGCAGCTCCGGACTAGCGGGTTACGAGCAGTACTTC
>TRBD1|NA|TRBV4-3|TRBJ1-2
CASSQERQGLWGYTF
TGCGCCAGCAGCCAAGAGCGACAGGGACTATGGGGCTACACCTTC
>NA|NA|TRBV6-1|TRBJ2-7
CASSEGSWRYEQYF
TGTGCCAGCAGTGAGGGTAGTTGGCGTTACGAGCAGTACTTC
>NA|NA|TRBV5-5|TRBJ2-1
CASTQSWGSYNEQFF
TGTGCCAGCACCCAAAGTTGGGGCTCCTACAATGAGCAGTTCTTC
>NA|NA|TRBV7-2|TRBJ1-5
CASSLAPRHNQPQHF
TGTGCCAGCAGCTTAGCGCCAAGACACAATCAGCCCCAGCATTTT
>NA|NA|TRBV7-8|TRBJ1-2
CASRERGWDGYTF
TGTGCCAGCAGGGAAAGAGGGTGGGATGGCTACACCTTC
>NA|NA|TRBV7-2|TRBJ1-1
CASKQGMNTEAFF
TGTGCCAGCAAGCAAGGGATGAACACTGAAGCTTTCTTT
>NA|NA|TRBV10-1|TRBJ2-7
CASKFSGKASYEQYF
TGCGCCAGCAAATTTTCAGGGAAAGCCTCCTACGAGCAGTACTTC
>NA|NA|TRBV5-1|TRBJ2-3
CASSLMDSRTDTQYF
TGCGCCAGCAGCTTAATGGACAGCCGCACAGATACGCAGTATTTT
>NA|once|TRBV18|TRBJ1-2
CASSPPEGDYGYTF
TGTGCCAGCTCACCACCGGAAGGTGACTATGGCTACACCTTC
>TRBD2|NA|TRBV19|TRBJ2-7
CASSVGLAGGPRDSYEQYF
TGTGCCAGTAGTGTCGGACTAGCGGGAGGGCCTAGGGACTCCTACGAGCAGTACTTC
>TRBD2|NA|TRBV11-3|TRBJ2-7
CASSLDGLAGVPYF
TGTGCCAGCAGCTTAGATGGGCTAGCGGGAGTACCATACTTC
>NA|NA|TRBV7-3|TRBJ2-1
CASSLTHSWGSSYNEQFF
TGTGCCAGCAGCTTAACCCATTCGTGGGGGAGCTCCTACAATGAGCAGTTCTTC
>TRBD2|few|TRBV18|TRBJ2-1
CASSPGKLAGASNNEQFF
TGTGCCAGCTCACCTGGAAAACTAGCGGGAGCTTCGAACAATGAGCAGTTCTTC
>NA|NA|TRBV29-1|TRBJ2-5
CSVASLQGPQETQYF
TGCAGCGTCGCTTCTTTACAGGGTCCTCAAGAGACCCAGTACTTC
>TRBD2|NA|TRBV4-2|TRBJ2-3
CASSAPLAGGWDTQYF
TGTGCCAGCAGCGCACCCCTAGCGGGGGGTTGGGATACGCAGTATTTT
>TRBD1|NA|TRBV29-1|TRBJ2-1
CSVAPGTGDYNEQFF
TGCAGCGTAGCCCCCGGGACAGGGGACTACAATGAGCAGTTCTTC
>TRBD2|once|TRBV15|TRBJ2-3
CATSRDTAGDFSDTQYF
TGTGCCACCAGCAGAGATACAGCGGGGGACTTCTCAGATACGCAGTATTTT
>TRBD2|NA|TRBV7-2|TRBJ2-3
CASSPESGGPVNTQYF
TGTGCCAGCAGCCCTGAGTCGGGAGGGCCGGTAAATACGCAGTATTTT
>TRBD1|NA|TRBV5-1|TRBJ1-2
CASTLGGQQGVTF
TGCGCCAGCACCCTTGGGGGCCAACAGGGGGTAACCTTC
>TRBD2|NA|TRBV18|TRBJ2-1
CASSRGLAGDNEQFF
TGTGCCAGCTCACGAGGACTAGCAGGGGACAATGAGCAGTTCTTC
>NA|NA|TRBV5-1|TRBJ2-3
CASQIRTGGSDTQYF
TGCGCCAGCCAAATCAGGACAGGAGGGTCAGATACGCAGTATTTT
>NA|NA|TRBV27|TRBJ1-2
CASSLYGYTF
TGTGCCAGCAGTTTGTATGGCTACACCTTC
>NA|NA|TRBV10-3|TRBJ2-7
CATRQLEYEQYF
TGTGCCACCAGACAGCTGGAATACGAGCAGTACTTC
>TRBD1|NA|TRBV7-2|TRBJ1-2
CASSPGQGYGYTF
TGTGCCAGCAGCCCAGGACAGGGCTATGGCTACACCTTC
>NA|NA|TRBV4-3|TRBJ2-3
CASSQDPIAGADTQYF
TGCGCCAGCAGCCAAGATCCGATAGCCGGTGCAGATACGCAGTATTTT
>TRBD1|NA|TRBV5-1|TRBJ1-2
CASSPRGTALIYTF
TGCGCCAGCAGCCCTCGGGGGACAGCGCTGATCTACACCTTC
>TRBD2|NA|TRBV5-4|TRBJ2-4
CASSPGGLAKNIQYF
TGTGCCAGCAGTCCGGGAGGTTTAGCCAAAAACATTCAGTACTTC
>NA|NA|TRBV21-1|TRBJ1-3
CASRTSGVRGNTIYF
TGTGCCAGCAGGACCAGCGGGGTCAGGGGAAACACCATATATTTT
>TRBD1|NA|TRBV28|TRBJ2-7
CASSPGQGDEQYF
TGTGCCAGCAGTCCGGGACAGGGCGACGAGCAGTACTTC
>NA|NA|TRBV6-5|TRBJ2-3
CASSSGRGTDTQYF
TGTGCCAGCAGTTCTGGCAGGGGCACAGATACGCAGTATTTT